This passage covers 31 T cell receptor beta chains from one sample sequenced in a study of T cells in women clearing cervical HPV infection. Method: immunoSEQ multiplex PCR; TCRdb's copy keeps in-frame clones and lacks some. This sample's table has some 40,000 clones. Specimen: blood buffy coat. Source of these receptors: a woman aged 18 to 69 with a cervical HPV16 infection that either progressed to CIN3+ or cleared (not recorded which).

As for this clone: The DNA ends 3 residues before the CDR3 does, and the rest of the CDR3 is filled in from the germline J gene. This chain joins TRBV6-1 and TRBJ1-1; D may be TRBD1 (5 bases). This CDR3 has 13 amino acids. Trimming removed 4 bases from V and 1 base from J, with 7 bases in between. CDR1 and CDR2 from the germline V gene are MNHNS and SASEGT. CDR3 bases read: TGTGCCAGCAGTGCCGGACAGAACACTGAA. It specifies CASSAGQNTE. The full-length CDR3 reads as CASSAGQNTEAFF.

In the case of this clone: The sequence runs out 3 residues before the end of the CDR3; the remainder is reconstructed from the germline J gene. The rearrangement joins TRBV6-1 to TRBJ2-7; the D is unclear. Trimming shortened V by 3 bases and J by 5 bases, and 11 bases separated the two germline ends. The CDR3 spans 13 residues. CDR1 and CDR2 from the germline V gene are MNHNS and SASEGT. The CDR3 spells CASSDGLGNEQYF. Partial CDR3 DNA: TGTGCCAGCAGTGACGGGTTAGGTAACGAG.

To note about this clone: The sequence runs out 3 residues before the end of the CDR3; the remainder is reconstructed from the germline J gene. The chain employs TRBV18 and TRBJ2-2; D remains unclear. The germline CDR1 and CDR2 sequences are KGHSH and LQKENI. The V gene lost 3 bases and the J gene lost 2 bases, with 7 bases spanning the gap. The CDR3 length is 14 residues. Incomplete CDR3 DNA: TGTGCCAGCTCACCCCTCTCCAACACCGGGGAG. Translation: CASSPLSNTGE. Given in full, the CDR3 is CASSPLSNTGELFF. Filled out from reference TRBV18 and TRBJ2-2, the complete variable domain reads NAGVMQNPRHLVRRRGQEARLRCSPMKGHSHVYWYRQLPEEGLKFMVYLQKENIIDESGMPKERFSAEFPKEGPSILRIQQVVRGDSAAYFCASSPLSNTGELFFGEGSRLTVL.

Notes on this clone: The read terminates 3 residues ahead of where the CDR3 ends, so the germline J gene completes it. The chain joins TRBV6-2 or TRBV6-3 to TRBJ1-1; D is possibly TRBD1 (6 bases). The CDR3 contains 16 residues. The V gene's germline CDR1 is MNHEY and CDR2 SVGEGT. The CDR3 sequence: CASRTSRQGPPYQAFF. The DNA read from the CDR3 is TGTGCCAGCAGGACGTCGCGGCAGGGGCCTCCATATCAA.

A word on this clone: The read halts 3 residues ahead of the CDR3 end, with the missing end drawn from the germline J gene. This chain connects TRBV6-2 or TRBV6-3 to TRBJ2-7; the D gene is possibly TRBD1 (6 bases). The CDR3 has 15 residues. The ends were cut back, 5 bases at V and 6 bases at J, with 20 bases in the middle. Germline loops: CDR1 MNHEY, CDR2 SVGEGT. The CDR3 spells CASSPNRDPPGEQYF. CDR3 DNA (partial): TGTGCCAGCAGTCCGAACAGGGACCCGCCGGGCGAG.

In regard to this clone: The read ends 3 residues shy of where the CDR3 ends; the end is completed using the germline J gene. V and J are TRBV29-1 and TRBJ1-2; D is unclear. V was clipped by 6 bases and J by 3 bases, with 11 bases between them. This CDR3 is 12 amino acids long. Germline V gene lookup returns CDR1 SQVTM and CDR2 ANQGSEA. The CDR3 region is CSVGGWDYGYTF. CDR3 DNA (partial): TGCAGCGTCGGCGGGTGGGACTATGGC.

On this clone: The read gets to within 3 residues of the CDR3 end, and the germline J gene fills in the rest. The chain couples TRBV2 to TRBJ1-5; 8 nucleotides match TRBD1. The CDR3 runs to 15 residues. After removal of 6 bases from V and 4 bases from J, the junction contained 8 bases not matched to a gene. Germline loops: CDR1 SNHLY, CDR2 FYNNEI. The sequenced CDR3 bases are TGTGCCAGCAGCGGACAGGGTATCGGTAATCAGCCC. Amino acid sequence: CASSGQGIGNQP. The CDR3 in its entirety is CASSGQGIGNQPQHF.

Remarks on this clone: The CDR3 end is not reached by the read, which stops 3 residues before it; the germline J gene fills it in. V gene TRBV30 combines with J gene TRBJ1-1; D ambiguous. CDR3 size: 12 residues. Deletions cut 1 base from V and 5 bases from J, with 8 bases between. Per the germline V gene, CDR1 is GTSNPN and CDR2 is SVGIG (reference sequence). The DNA read from the CDR3 is TGTGCCTGGAGTGCCGCCCAGACTGAA. As protein: CAWSAAQTE. The whole CDR3 protein reads CAWSAAQTEAFF.

About this clone: The DNA ends 3 residues before the CDR3 does, and the rest of the CDR3 is filled in from the germline J gene. V usage is TRBV5-1 and J usage is TRBJ1-1; D is possibly TRBD1 (6 bases). Trimming took 4 bases from V and 3 from J, leaving 19 bases between them. The CDR3 has 16 amino acids. Germline lookup yields CDR1 SGHRS and CDR2 YFSETQ. The sequenced part of the CDR3 DNA is TGCGCCAGCAGCGAAACCTCAGGGGCCGCCTACACTGAA. Residues: CASSETSGAAYTE. The CDR3, in full, reads CASSETSGAAYTEAFF.

About this clone itself: The CDR3 goes on 3 residues after the read ends, and that part is filled in from the germline J gene. The chain combines TRBV2 with TRBJ2-5; D not certain. The CDR3 length is 14 residues. From germline, CDR1 is SNHLY and CDR2 FYNNEI. V was clipped by 4 bases and J by 2 bases, with 11 bases between them. The chain's CDR3 is CASSVRHRQETQYF. The part of the CDR3 DNA that was read is TGTGCCAGCAGTGTGAGGCACAGACAAGAGACC.

Comment on this clone: The missing CDR3 end, 3 residues past where the read stops, is filled in from the germline J gene. The chain carries TRBV18 and TRBJ1-2; maybe TRBD1 (5 bases). This CDR3 is built from 12 residues. Germline V lookup: CDR1 KGHSH, CDR2 LQKENI. The CDR3 region is CASTQGGSDYTF. CDR3 DNA (partial): TGTGCCAGCACGCAGGGAGGGTCGGAC.

This clone is deemed medium-sized by its frequency. The CDR3 end lies 3 residues beyond the end of the read and is filled in from the germline J gene. The rearrangement links TRBV19 to TRBJ2-3; tentative D call: TRBD1 (7 bases). The CDR3 totals 17 residues. Trimming removed 5 bases at V and 0 bases at J, with 18 bases between. CDR1 is LNHDA, CDR2 SQIVND, per germline (reference sequence). Partial CDR3 DNA: TGTGCCAGTAGTGTCACTGGGGGGACAGCTAGCACAGATACG. Translation: CASSVTGGTASTDT. The whole CDR3 reads CASSVTGGTASTDTQYF.

About this clone: The read comes to an end 3 residues before the CDR3 does, leaving the germline J gene to fill in the end. This chain uses TRBV19 with TRBJ2-4, with D uncertain. CDR3 length equals 10 residues. Germline lookup yields CDR1 LNHDA and CDR2 SQIVND (reference sequence). The CDR3 DNA, read in part, is TGTGCCAGTAGTGGCGGTGGT. Translating gives CASSGGG. The whole CDR3 sequence is CASSGGGQYF.

A note on this clone: The read is 3 residues too short to cover the CDR3 end, so that end is filled in from the germline J gene. The rearrangement uses TRBV19 and TRBJ1-1; D is undetermined. CDR1 is LNHDA, CDR2 SQIVND, per germline (reference sequence). V lost 5 bases to trimming and J lost 1 base, with 14 bases between them. The CDR3 runs 15 residues. CDR3 protein: CASSLYVSTNTEAFF. CDR3 DNA (partial): TGTGCCAGTAGTCTCTACGTAAGCACGAACACTGAA.

For this clone: The observed sequence ends 3 residues before the CDR3 terminus, with the missing tail filled in from the germline J gene. The chain has TRBV2 and TRBJ1-5, with D possibly matching TRBD1 (6 bases). The V end lost 6 bases, the J end lost 9 bases, and 15 bases lay between the germline ends. In germline, CDR1 is SNHLY, CDR2 FYNNEI. The CDR3 spans 13 residues. CDR3 in amino acids: CASSEQGPGPQHF. Incomplete CDR3 DNA: TGTGCCAGCAGCGAACAGGGCCCGGGGCCC.

Concerning this clone: Read sequence stops 3 residues before the CDR3 end, and the germline J gene provides the missing end. J is TRBJ2-2 and V is TRBV18, with 7 bases matching TRBD1. CDR3 length: 14 amino acids. Germline assignment: CDR1 KGHSH and CDR2 LQKENI. J was trimmed by 5 bases and V by 6 bases; bases with no gene match: 6. The sequenced part of the CDR3 DNA is TGTGCCAGCTCGGAAAAGACAGGGACCGGGGAG. Its protein product is CASSEKTGTGE. The full CDR3 is CASSEKTGTGELFF.

In regard to this clone: The read ends 3 residues early relative to the CDR3; the germline J gene fills the gap. The rearrangement links TRBV7-9 to TRBJ2-7; a possible D gene is TRBD1 (6 bases). This CDR3 is built from 14 residues. Germline V gives CDR1 SEHNR, CDR2 FQNEAQ (reference sequence). V gave up 6 bases and J gave up 1 base, with 13 bases separating them. CDR3 DNA (partial): TGTGCCAGCAGTGGCGGCAGGGGATCCTACGAG. Translation gives CASSGGRGSYE. The whole CDR3 reads CASSGGRGSYEQYF.

On this clone: Read sequence stops 3 residues before the CDR3 end, and the germline J gene provides the missing end. The chain combines TRBV23-1 with TRBJ2-4, with D possibly matching TRBD2 (5 bases). TRBV23-1 has ORF status, its function being uncertain. The CDR3 loop spans 18 amino acids. The CDR3 DNA, read in part, is TGCGCCAGCAGTCAATCGAGAGAGGGAGAGGGCGTTGACTATGGT. This codes for CASSQSREGEGVDYG. The full CDR3 is CASSQSREGEGVDYGQYF.

Comments on this clone: The sequenced fragment ends 3 residues before the CDR3 boundary, so the rest is inferred from the germline J gene. The chain uses TRBV12-3 or TRBV12-4 and TRBJ2-3; 8 positions agree with TRBD2. The CDR3 is 15 residues long. With V trimmed by 5 bases and J by 0 bases, 4 bases remained unmatched. The sequenced part of the CDR3 DNA is TGTGCCAGCAGTCGAGCTAGCGGGAGCACAGATACG. The encoded protein is CASSRASGSTDT. The whole CDR3 region reads CASSRASGSTDTQYF.

Concerning this clone: The CDR3 end lies 3 residues beyond the end of the read and is filled in from the germline J gene. V usage is TRBV5-6 and J usage is TRBJ1-2; no reliable D call. V lost 0 bases, J lost 4 bases, and 4 bases lay in between. Germline V gives CDR1 SGHDT, CDR2 YYEEEE. The CDR3 runs to 12 residues. The DNA read from the CDR3 is TGTGCCAGCAGCTTGGACAGCTATGGC. Translated, it gives CASSLDSYG. The CDR3 in full is CASSLDSYGYTF.

About this clone: Read coverage stops 3 residues before the CDR3 terminus; the germline J gene supplies the remainder. This chain connects TRBV4-1 to TRBJ2-4; 10 bases line up with TRBD1. Germline V gene lookup returns CDR1 MGHRA and CDR2 YSYEKL. The V gene end was trimmed by 3 bases and the J gene end by 0 bases; junction bases not matched to a gene: 2. The CDR3 spans 16 residues. The CDR3 loop is CASSHGTGVAKNIQYF. Partial CDR3 DNA: TGCGCCAGCAGCCACGGGACAGGGGTAGCCAAAAACATT.

As for this clone: The CDR3 end falls 3 residues outside the read, so it is completed with the germline J gene. The chain joins TRBV5-4 to TRBJ2-7; D possibly corresponds to TRBD1 (5 bases). Germline lookup yields CDR1 SGHNT and CDR2 YYREEE (reference sequence). The CDR3 is 12 residues long. Trimming took 2 bases from V and 3 from J, leaving 6 bases between them. This chain's CDR3 is CASSFQGYEQYF. CDR3 DNA, as far as it was read: TGTGCCAGCAGCTTTCAGGGCTACGAG.

About this clone itself: The sequenced fragment ends 3 residues before the CDR3 boundary, so the rest is inferred from the germline J gene. V and J are TRBV7-9 and TRBJ2-5; the D is unclear. This CDR3 spans 11 amino acids. The V end was cut by 5 bases, the J end by 2 bases, with 3 bases between. Germline CDR1 SEHNR, CDR2 FQNEAQ (reference sequence). This CDR3 reads CASSPQETQYF. The CDR3 bases that were read are TGTGCCAGCAGCCCACAAGAGACC.

To note about this clone: The CDR3 goes on 3 residues after the read ends, and that part is filled in from the germline J gene. J is TRBJ1-1 and V is TRBV7-3; 7 bases match TRBD1. This CDR3 is built from 13 residues. The V gene end was trimmed by 5 bases and the J gene end by 5 bases; junction bases not matched to a gene: 5. The V gene's germline CDR1 is SGHTA and CDR2 FQGTGA. The CDR3 DNA, read in part, is TGTGCCAGCAGCCCAGGGGGTTATACTGAA. Translated: CASSPGGYTE. The entire CDR3 protein is CASSPGGYTEAFF.

As concerns this clone: The sequenced fragment ends 3 residues before the CDR3 boundary, so the rest is inferred from the germline J gene. J is TRBJ2-3 and V is TRBV18, with D hard to call. The germline V gene has CDR1 KGHSH and CDR2 LQKENI. The CDR3 loop spans 13 amino acids. The chain's CDR3 is CASSPRARETQYF. The part of the CDR3 DNA that was read is TGTGCCAGCTCACCACGGGCGAGAGAGACG.

Of note for this clone: The CDR3 end is not reached by the read, which stops 3 residues before it; the germline J gene fills it in. V gene TRBV19 combines with J gene TRBJ1-4, with 7 bases lining up with TRBD1. Germline V gives CDR1 LNHDA, CDR2 SQIVND (reference sequence). Germline trimming cut 5 bases from V and 1 base from J; bases unmatched to any gene: 7. The CDR3 length is 16 residues. CDR3 bases read: TGTGCCAGTAGTCCATTTGGGGACAGAACTAATGAAAAA. It specifies CASSPFGDRTNEK. Given in full, the CDR3 is CASSPFGDRTNEKLFF.

Worth noting for this clone: The read is 3 residues too short to cover the CDR3 end, so that end is filled in from the germline J gene. The chain combines TRBV6-1 with TRBJ1-2; D ambiguous. With 2 bases removed from V and 2 bases from J, the gap between germline ends came to 12 bases. The germline V gene encodes CDR1 MNHNS and CDR2 SASEGT. The CDR3 length is 15 residues. The CDR3: CASSELVSANYGYTF. The sequenced part of the CDR3 DNA is TGTGCCAGCAGTGAACTGGTCAGCGCAAACTATGGC.

A note on this clone: From the germline J gene comes the end of the CDR3, since the read stops 3 residues before it. V and J are TRBV7-3 and TRBJ2-4; 12 bases agree with TRBD2. Trimming at V came to 1 base and at J to 6 bases, leaving 4 bases not matched to a gene. Germline lookup yields CDR1 SGHTA and CDR2 FQGTGA. CDR3 size: 16 residues. The CDR3 DNA, read in part, is TGTGCCAGCAGCTTAAGTTCTAGCGGGGGGGCAAACATT. This encodes CASSLSSSGGANI. The complete CDR3 protein is CASSLSSSGGANIQYF.

Notes on this clone: The observed sequence ends 3 residues before the CDR3 terminus, with the missing tail filled in from the germline J gene. The V gene is TRBV7-2, the J gene TRBJ2-1; no clear D gene. The CDR3 extends over 13 amino acids. CDR1 and CDR2 (germline): SGHTA, FQGNSA. V shed 5 bases and J shed 7 bases, with 12 bases lying between them. The CDR3 protein is CASSLKWLNEQFF. CDR3 bases read: TGTGCCAGCAGCCTAAAGTGGTTGAATGAG.

In regard to this clone: The read finishes 3 residues shy of the CDR3 end, and the germline J gene is used to complete it. The chain recombines TRBV18 with TRBJ2-1; 14 positions match TRBD2. Germline V gives CDR1 KGHSH, CDR2 LQKENI. V trimming: 6 bases; J trimming: 9 bases; junction bases outside the gene matches: 7. This CDR3 has 15 residues. CDR3 protein: CASSPGTSGSSEQFF. The sequenced CDR3 bases are TGTGCCAGCTCTCCCGGGACTAGCGGGAGTTCTGAG. Combining the CDR3 with reference TRBV18 and TRBJ2-1 gives the whole variable domain NAGVMQNPRHLVRRRGQEARLRCSPMKGHSHVYWYRQLPEEGLKFMVYLQKENIIDESGMPKERFSAEFPKEGPSILRIQQVVRGDSAAYFCASSPGTSGSSEQFFGPGTRLTVL.

Details on this clone: The read ends 3 residues shy of where the CDR3 ends; the end is completed using the germline J gene. J is TRBJ1-2 and V is TRBV29-1; tentative D call: TRBD1 (5 bases). This CDR3 comprises 12 residues. The V gene's germline CDR1 is SQVTM and CDR2 ANQGSEA. The covered CDR3 bases are TGCAGCGTTGAAGTGGGGAAGGGGGGC. This sequence encodes CSVEVGKGG. The CDR3 in full is CSVEVGKGGYTF.